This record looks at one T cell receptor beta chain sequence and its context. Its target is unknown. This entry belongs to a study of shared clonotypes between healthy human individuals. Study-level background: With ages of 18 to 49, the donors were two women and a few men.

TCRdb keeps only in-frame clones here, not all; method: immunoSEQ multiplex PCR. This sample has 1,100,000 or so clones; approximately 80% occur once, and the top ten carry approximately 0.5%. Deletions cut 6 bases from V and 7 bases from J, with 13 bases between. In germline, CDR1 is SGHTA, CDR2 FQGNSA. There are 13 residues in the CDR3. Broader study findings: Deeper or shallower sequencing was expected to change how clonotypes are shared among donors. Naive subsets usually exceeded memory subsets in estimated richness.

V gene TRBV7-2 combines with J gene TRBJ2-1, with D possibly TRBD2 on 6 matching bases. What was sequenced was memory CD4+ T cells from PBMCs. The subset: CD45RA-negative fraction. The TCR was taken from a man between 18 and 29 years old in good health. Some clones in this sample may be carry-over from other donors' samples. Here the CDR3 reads CASRRGGSNEQFF. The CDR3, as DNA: TGTGCCAGCAGACGCGGAGGGAGTAATGAGCAGTTCTTC.